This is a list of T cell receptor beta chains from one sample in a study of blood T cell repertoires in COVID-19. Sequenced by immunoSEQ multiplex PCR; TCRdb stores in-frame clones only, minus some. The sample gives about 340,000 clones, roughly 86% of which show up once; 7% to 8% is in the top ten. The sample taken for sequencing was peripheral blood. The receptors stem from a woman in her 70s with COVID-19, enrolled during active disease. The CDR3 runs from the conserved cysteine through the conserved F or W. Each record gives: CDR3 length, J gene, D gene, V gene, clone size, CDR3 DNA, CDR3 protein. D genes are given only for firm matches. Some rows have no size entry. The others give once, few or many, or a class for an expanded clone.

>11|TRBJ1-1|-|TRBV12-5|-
TGTGCTAGTGCCCGGAACACTGAAGCTTTCTTT
CASARNTEAFF
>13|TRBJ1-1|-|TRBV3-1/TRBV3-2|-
TGTGCCAGCAGCCCAACAATATCCAGCAGGGCTTTCTTT
CASSPTISSRAFF
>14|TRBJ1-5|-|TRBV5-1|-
TGCGCCAGCAGCTTGGACAGTGGCAATCAGCCCCAGCATTTT
CASSLDSGNQPQHF
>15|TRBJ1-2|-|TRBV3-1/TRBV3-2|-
TGTGCCAGCAGCCAAGCTGTCAGGGAAGTCCATGGCTACACCTTC
CASSQAVREVHGYTF
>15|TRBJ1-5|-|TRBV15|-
TGTGCCACCAGCCTGACAGGAGATAGCAATCAGCCCCAGCATTTT
CATSLTGDSNQPQHF
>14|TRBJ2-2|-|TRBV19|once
TGTGCCAGTAGTATTGATCACAGTACCGGGGAGCTGTTTTTT
CASSIDHSTGELFF
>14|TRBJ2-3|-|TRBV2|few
TGTGCCAGCAGTGAAAGAGGTAGCACAGATACGCAGTATTTT
CASSERGSTDTQYF
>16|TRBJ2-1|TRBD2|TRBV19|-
TGTGCCAGTAGGGATCCGGGACTAGCGGGGGGCGTTGAGCAGTTCTTC
CASRDPGLAGGVEQFF
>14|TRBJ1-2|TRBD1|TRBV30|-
TGTGCCTGGAGTGTCATCGACAGGGTTAATGGCTACACCTTC
CAWSVIDRVNGYTF
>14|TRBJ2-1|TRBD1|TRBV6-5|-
TGTGCCAGCAGTCCCCGGACAGGGACGAATGAGCAGTTCTTC
CASSPRTGTNEQFF
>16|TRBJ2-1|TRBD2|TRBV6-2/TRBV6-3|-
TGTGCCAGCAGTTACTCGGCTAGCGGGCCCAACAATGAGCAGTTCTTC
CASSYSASGPNNEQFF
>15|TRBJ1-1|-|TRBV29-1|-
TGCAGCGTTGAAGATCGGGGAGGGTTCTTCACTGAAGCTTTCTTT
CSVEDRGGFFTEAFF
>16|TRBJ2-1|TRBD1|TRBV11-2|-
TGTGCCAGCAGCTTAGAACCCAGGGGGCGTGACAATGAGCAGTTCTTC
CASSLEPRGRDNEQFF
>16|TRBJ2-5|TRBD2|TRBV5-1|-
TGCGCCAGCAGCTTGGGCGCGAGCGGGGGGCAAGAGACCCAGTACTTC
CASSLGASGGQETQYF
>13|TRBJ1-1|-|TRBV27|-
TGTGCCAGCAGTTTATACGGGAACACTGAAGCTTTCTTT
CASSLYGNTEAFF
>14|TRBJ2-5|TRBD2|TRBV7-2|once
TGTGCCAGCTCACGGACTAGCGGGCAAGAGACCCAGTACTTC
CASSRTSGQETQYF
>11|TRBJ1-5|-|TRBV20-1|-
TGCAGTGCTTTTACCGGGTCAACTTCGCATTTT
CSAFTGSTSHF
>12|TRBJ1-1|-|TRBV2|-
TGTGCCAGCAGGGAGGGAGGGGTGGTAGCTTTCTTT
CASREGGVVAFF
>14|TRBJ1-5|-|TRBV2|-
TGTGCCAGCAGTTTGACCGGGGGGCAGCAGCCCCAGCATTTT
CASSLTGGQQPQHF
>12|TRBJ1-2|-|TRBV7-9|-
TGTGCCAGCAGCGTCGGACATGGCGGCTACACCTTC
CASSVGHGGYTF
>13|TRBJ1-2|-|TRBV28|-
TGTGCCAGCAGCACCATAACACGGGTGGGTTCCACCTTC
CASSTITRVGSTF
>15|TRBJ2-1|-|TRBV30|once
TGTGCCTGGAGAGGGTCTGGCGGGCCGCGCAATGAGCAGTTCTTC
CAWRGSGGPRNEQFF
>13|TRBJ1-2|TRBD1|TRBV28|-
TGTGCCAGCAGTGTTCGACAGGGTGATGGCTACACCTTC
CASSVRQGDGYTF
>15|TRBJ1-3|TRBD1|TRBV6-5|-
TGTGCCAGCAGTTACGGACAGGGTAACGGAAACACCATATATTTT
CASSYGQGNGNTIYF
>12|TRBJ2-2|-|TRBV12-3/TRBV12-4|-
TGTGCCAGCACCCTGAACACCGGGGAGCTGTTTTTT
CASTLNTGELFF
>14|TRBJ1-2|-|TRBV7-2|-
TGTGCCAGCTCGACGTCTGGACAGAACTATGGCTACACCTTC
CASSTSGQNYGYTF
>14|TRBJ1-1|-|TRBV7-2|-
TGTGCCAGCAGCTTACGGGCAGCGGGCACTGAAGCTTTCTTT
CASSLRAAGTEAFF
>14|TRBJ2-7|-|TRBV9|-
TGTGCCAGCAGCGTAGGGGGGGTCTCGTACGAGCAGTACTTC
CASSVGGVSYEQYF
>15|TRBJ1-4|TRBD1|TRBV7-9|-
TGTGCCAGCAGCTACAGACAGGGGGCGTGGGAAAAACTGTTTTTT
CASSYRQGAWEKLFF
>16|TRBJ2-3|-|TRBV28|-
TGTGCCAGCAGGACCCCATTTAGCGGTAGCACAGATACGCAGTATTTT
CASRTPFSGSTDTQYF
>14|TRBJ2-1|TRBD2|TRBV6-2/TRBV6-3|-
TGTGCCAGCAGTTCAGCGGGGGGGAACAATGAGCAGTTCTTC
CASSSAGGNNEQFF
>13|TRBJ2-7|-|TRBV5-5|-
TGTGCCAGCAGCCTGAATACAGGCTACGAGCAGTACTTC
CASSLNTGYEQYF
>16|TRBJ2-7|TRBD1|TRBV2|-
TGTGCCAGCTGGGTGGATCGGGACAGGGGAGGCTACGAGCAGTACTTC
CASWVDRDRGGYEQYF
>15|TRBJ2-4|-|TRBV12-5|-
TGTGCTAGTGGTTTGGTGATTCCAGGGGGAGGCATTCAGTACTTC
CASGLVIPGGGIQYF
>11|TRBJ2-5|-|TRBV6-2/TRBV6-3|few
TGTGCCAGCAGTTACCCAGGGACCCAGTACTTC
CASSYPGTQYF
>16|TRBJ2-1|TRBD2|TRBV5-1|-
TGCGCCAGCAGCAGGGGCGGGGGAGAGTCCTACAATGAGCAGTTCTTC
CASSRGGGESYNEQFF
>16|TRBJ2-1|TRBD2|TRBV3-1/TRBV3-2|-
TGTGCCAGCAGCCAACTAGCGGGGGGCCCGTACAATGAGCAGTTCTTC
CASSQLAGGPYNEQFF
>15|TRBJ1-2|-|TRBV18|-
TGTGCCAGCTCACCAACGGGGGAGAGTAACTATGGCTACACCTTC
CASSPTGESNYGYTF
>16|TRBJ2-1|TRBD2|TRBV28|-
TGTGCCAGCAGTTTATGGGCTAGCGGGGGGGCTATTGAGCAGTTCTTC
CASSLWASGGAIEQFF
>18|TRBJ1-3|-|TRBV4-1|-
TGCGCCGGGCCCCCCAGGGGCGTTCTACCGACCCTTGGAAACACCATATATTTT
CAGPPRGVLPTLGNTIYF
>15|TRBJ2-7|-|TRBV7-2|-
TGTGCCAGCAGCTTAGCGGGGGGGCTGACCTACGAGCAGTACTTC
CASSLAGGLTYEQYF
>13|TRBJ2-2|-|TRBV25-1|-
TGTGCCAGCAGTGAAGGGAGGACCGGGGAGCTGTTTTTT
CASSEGRTGELFF
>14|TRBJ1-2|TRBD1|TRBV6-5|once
TGTGCCAGCACCAGGACAGGGTCTACCTATGGCTACACCTTC
CASTRTGSTYGYTF
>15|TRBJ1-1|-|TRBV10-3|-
TGTGCCATCAGTGAAAACTCAGACGGGGGCACTGAAGCTTTCTTT
CAISENSDGGTEAFF
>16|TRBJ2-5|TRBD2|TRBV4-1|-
TGCGCCAGCAGCCTCACATCCCGGGGGGGAGAAGAGACCCAGTACTTC
CASSLTSRGGEETQYF
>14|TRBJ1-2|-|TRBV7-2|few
TGTGCCAGCAGCTTAGCAACGGCTAACTATGGCTACACCTTC
CASSLATANYGYTF
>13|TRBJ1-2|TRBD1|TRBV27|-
TGTGCCAGCAGGGGGGACAGCCCCTATGGCTACACCTTC
CASRGDSPYGYTF
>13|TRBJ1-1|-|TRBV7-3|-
TGTGCCAGCAGCTACCAGCGGGACACTGAAGCTTTCTTT
CASSYQRDTEAFF
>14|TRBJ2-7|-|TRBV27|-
TGTGCCAGCAGTTCGGAGCGGCACCCTTACGAGCAGTACTTC
CASSSERHPYEQYF
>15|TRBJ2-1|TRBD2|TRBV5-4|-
TGTGCCAGCAGCTTAGCGGGGGGGAGGTACAATGAGCAGTTCTTC
CASSLAGGRYNEQFF
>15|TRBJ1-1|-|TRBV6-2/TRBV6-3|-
TGTGCCAGCAGTTCGGGAGGGGCTGGGTACACTGAAGCTTTCTTT
CASSSGGAGYTEAFF
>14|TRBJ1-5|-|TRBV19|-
TGTGCCAGTAGCCAGGGGAAAGGCAATCAGCCCCAGCATTTT
CASSQGKGNQPQHF